The source of this T cell receptor beta chain is a study of radiation and T cells in renal cell carcinoma. The wider study: Nephrectomy followed 15 Gy stereotactic body radiation by 4 weeks. The study's findings and limits: No pretreatment tumor biopsies were available for baseline clonotypes. Top tumor clonotypes rose in blood 2 weeks post-radiation, then contracted.

Libraries were prepared by immunoSEQ multiplex PCR; TCRdb keeps only in-frame clonotypes and omits some of them. The sample lists about 140,000 clones, approximately 87% seen once, with 20% to 25% in the top ten. Time point specified: baseline pretreatment blood. Specified treatment: 15 Gy SBRT to primary tumor, nephrectomy 4 weeks later. The patient's renal cell carcinoma had clear cell pathology. Note on this clone: The antigen remains undetermined.

Trimming removed 4 bases at V and 4 bases at J, with 17 bases between. The germline V gene has CDR1 SGHDT and CDR2 YYEEEE. The CDR3 extends over 15 amino acids. The sample in question was blood, obtained from a patient whose treatment included radiotherapy and nephrectomy. The genes are TRBV5-6 and TRBJ1-1, with D tentatively TRBD1 (5 bases). This clonotype was sampled from a woman in her forties or fifties with renal cell carcinoma. CDR3 DNA sequence: TGTGCCAGCAGCCCCCCGGCAGGGTCTCCCACTGAAGCTTTCTTT. It is translated as CASSPPAGSPTEAFF.